The source of this T cell receptor beta chain is a study of blood T cell repertoires in COVID-19. Authors' data handling: Amplification of reference gene primers was used by the study to estimate nucleated cell counts. The protocol was immunoSEQ multiplex PCR, while the TCRdb copy is restricted to in-frame clones and leaves out a portion. That table furnishes V, J and clone size, whereas the DNA furnished D and trimming. This sample has about 270,000 clones, with 65% to 90% found just once. The CDR3 consists of 15 residues. Germline V gene data show CDR1 as MNHEY and CDR2 as SMNVEV (reference sequence). Trimming removed 7 bases from V and 5 bases from J; junction bases left unmatched: 8.

This chain uses TRBV27 with TRBJ2-1; 10 nucleotides match TRBD2. The origin of this receptor is a woman aged 55-69 years with active or convalescent COVID-19. Sequences were obtained from peripheral blood. The CDR3 sequence is CASKTASGGDNEQFF. Here the CDR3 DNA reads TGTGCCAGCAAAACGGCAAGCGGGGGGGACAATGAGCAGTTCTTC.